The entry that follows covers one TCR beta chain sequence. Its antigen is not known. The data derive from a study of blood T cells in healthy people across ages. A second PCR, run for roughly 6 to 11 cycles, used a sample-barcoded 5' primer plus a J-beta primer mix. One entry per CDR3 protein, called by TCRdb with MiXCR from the 5' RACE reads. The data show about 1.5 million distinct CDR3 sequences, 40% to 45% seen once. Study-wide results and caveats: A conclusive naive versus antigen-experienced comparison was prevented by the unsorted PBMCs.

The sequencing sample was made of blood. This TCR derives from a woman aged 18-29 years in good health.

The CDR3 DNA is TGCGCCAGCAGCTTGGACGGTACGCGTATAAGAATGAACACTGAAGCTTTCTTT. Amino acids: CASSLDGTRIRMNTEAFF. The V call is TRBV5-1, the J call TRBJ1-1; D remains ambiguous. Germline V gene lookup returns CDR1 SGHRS and CDR2 YFSETQ. Trimming took off 0 bases at V and 0 bases at J, with 18 bases between the two ends. The CDR3 length is 18 residues.